The entry that follows covers one TCR beta chain sequence. TCRdb re-called the 5' RACE reads, yielding one record per CDR3 amino acid sequence without DNA. This repertoire includes around 140,000 distinct CDR3 sequences. These data originate in a study of monozygotic twins with inflammatory bowel disease. CDR3 length: 13 amino acids. Germline values: CDR1 SQVTM, CDR2 ANQGSEA. The material sequenced was blood. This TCR came from a human donor with ulcerative colitis or Crohn's disease, or a healthy co-twin of an affected twin (not recorded which). J is TRBJ1-2 and V is TRBV29-1; TCRdb calls TRBD1, which cannot be checked without DNA. CDR3 region: CSVPWTALYGYTF.